The 4 T cell receptor beta chains below all came from one sample that was sequenced in a study of blood T cell repertoires in COVID-19. TCRdb's table, derived via immunoSEQ multiplex PCR, lists solely in-frame clones and lacks some. The table includes 98,000 or so clones, more than 75% detected once. Input material: peripheral blood. These receptors were obtained from a man aged 50-59 years with acute or convalescent COVID-19.

This chain links TRBV6-5 with TRBJ1-5; tentatively, D is TRBD1 (5 bases). Trimming took off 4 bases at V and 11 bases at J, with 18 bases between the two ends. Germline lookup yields CDR1 MNHEY and CDR2 SVGAGI. The CDR3 is 14 amino acids. DNA for the CDR3: TGTGCCAGCAGTTCGGTCGGCAAGACGGGGGCCCAGCATTTT. This encodes CASSSVGKTGAQHF.

The gene calls are TRBV20-1 and TRBJ2-7; perhaps TRBD1 as D (6 bases). Germline V CDR1 and CDR2: DFQATT, SNEGSKA (reference sequence). Trimming removed 3 bases from V and 1 base from J, with 13 bases in between. CDR3 length: 14 residues. CDR3 in amino acids: CSASKPQGSYEQYF. CDR3 nucleotide sequence: TGCAGTGCTAGTAAGCCCCAGGGGTCCTACGAGCAGTACTTC.

V gene TRBV18 combines with J gene TRBJ1-5, with D possibly matching TRBD1 (5 bases). V lost 2 bases and J 7 bases, leaving 12 bases between the germline ends. Germline assignment: CDR1 KGHSH and CDR2 LQKENI. The CDR3 has 14 amino acids. DNA for the CDR3: TGTGCCAGCTCACCAAAAACAGGTCCCCAGCCCCAGCATTTT. This sequence encodes CASSPKTGPQPQHF.

This clone showed up just once. The chain combines TRBV5-1 with TRBJ1-3; 8 bases map to TRBD1. Germline V CDR1 and CDR2: SGHRS, YFSETQ. This CDR3 has 13 residues. The CDR3 nucleotides read TGCTCCTGTCGGACAGGGTCTGGAAACACCATATATTTT. Its translation: CSCRTGSGNTIYF.